This T cell receptor (beta chain) comes out of a study of brain T cells in children with intractable seizures. Time point meaning: blood from clinic visit 5 months post-surgery; TSC patient then seizure free. Sequencing was limited to surgery cases with top T cell transcript signatures in brain tissue. Pre-surgery treatment included at least one anti-epileptic drug. Broader study findings: Absence of clones before surgery may stem from lower sequencing depth. Only CDR3 sequence similarity suggested viral specificity, without known HCMV serostatus.

With regard to this clone: The antigen remains unidentified.

With V trimmed by 0 bases and J by 9 bases, 5 bases remained unmatched. The CDR3 loop spans 15 amino acids. The V gene's germline CDR1 is SGHRS and CDR2 YFSETQ. Assay: immunoSEQ multiplex PCR; the TCRdb copy retains only in-frame clones and omits some. The data show about 340,000 clones, roughly 93% seen once. The source material was peripheral blood, sampled 4 to 5 months after surgery. This chain connects TRBV5-1 to TRBJ2-1, with 11 bases fitting TRBD2. The clonotype originates from a boy younger than two with tuberous sclerosis and intractable seizures. CDR3 in amino acids: CASSLVAGGPGEQFF. DNA for the CDR3: TGCGCCAGCAGCTTGGTAGCGGGGGGGCCGGGTGAGCAGTTCTTC.